The next 5 T cell receptor beta chains were all read from a single sample in a study of monozygotic twins with inflammatory bowel disease. Following a re-call of the 5' RACE reads, TCRdb has one entry per CDR3 protein and lacks DNA. This listing includes some 440,000 distinct CDR3 sequences. The sequenced sample consisted of blood. Receptors were obtained from a human donor with ulcerative colitis or Crohn's disease, or a healthy co-twin of an affected twin (not recorded which).

The chain has TRBV5-1 and TRBJ2-2. Germline V gene lookup returns CDR1 SGHRS and CDR2 YFSETQ. This CDR3 is 14 amino acids long. CDR3 protein: CASSANNRPGELFF.

V is TRBV7-3 and J is TRBJ2-2. Germline assignment: CDR1 SGHTA and CDR2 FQGTGA. The CDR3 runs 14 residues. CDR3 region: CASRDGQDTGELFF. The entire variable domain, with the rest obtained from reference TRBV7-3 and TRBJ2-2, is as follows: GAGVSQTPSNKVTEKGKYVELRCDPISGHTALYWYRQSLGQGPEFLIYFQGTGAADDSGLPNDRFFAVRPEGSVSTLKIQRTERGDSAVYLCASRDGQDTGELFFGEGSRLTVL.

The chain links TRBV6-1 to TRBJ1-5; TCRdb picks TRBD1, but there is no DNA to check that call. This CDR3 is 16 amino acids long. From germline, CDR1 is MNHNS and CDR2 SASEGT. The CDR3 protein is CASSVSGTGFGQPQHF.

The V call is TRBV5-1, the J call TRBJ2-1; as DNA is missing, the TRBD1 call by TCRdb cannot be tested. Germline assignment: CDR1 SGHRS and CDR2 YFSETQ. CDR3 length: 16 residues. The chain's CDR3 is CASSLNPGQGHNEQFF.

The chain uses TRBV7-2 and TRBJ1-6; TCRdb's D gene call, TRBD1, goes unchecked for lack of DNA. CDR3 length equals 16 residues. CDR1 is SGHTA and CDR2 is FQGNSA in the germline V gene. The CDR3 spells CASSLAGQAYNSPLHF.